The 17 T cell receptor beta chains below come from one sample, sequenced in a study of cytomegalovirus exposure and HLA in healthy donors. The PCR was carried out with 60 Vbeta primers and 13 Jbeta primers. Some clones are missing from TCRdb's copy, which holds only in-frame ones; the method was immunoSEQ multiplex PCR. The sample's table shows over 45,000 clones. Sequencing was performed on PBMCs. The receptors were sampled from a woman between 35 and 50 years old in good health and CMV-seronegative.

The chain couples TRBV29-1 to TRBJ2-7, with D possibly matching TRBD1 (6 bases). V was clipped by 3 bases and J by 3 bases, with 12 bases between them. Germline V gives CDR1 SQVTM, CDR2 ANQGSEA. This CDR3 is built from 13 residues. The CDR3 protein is CSVDNQGLYEQYF. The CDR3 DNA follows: TGCAGCGTTGATAACCAGGGGCTCTACGAGCAGTACTTC.

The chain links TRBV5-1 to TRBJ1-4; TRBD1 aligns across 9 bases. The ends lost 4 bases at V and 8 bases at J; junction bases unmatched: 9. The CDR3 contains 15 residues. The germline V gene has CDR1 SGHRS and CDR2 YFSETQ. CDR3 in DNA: TGCGCCAGCAGCCAACAACAGGGGGCGCGGGAAAAACTGTTTTTT. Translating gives CASSQQQGAREKLFF.

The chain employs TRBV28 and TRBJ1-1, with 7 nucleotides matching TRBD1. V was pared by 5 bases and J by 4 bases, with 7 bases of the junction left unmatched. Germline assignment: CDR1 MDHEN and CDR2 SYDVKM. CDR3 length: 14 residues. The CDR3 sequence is CASSLTGVFTEAFF. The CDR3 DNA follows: TGTGCCAGCAGTCTCACAGGGGTATTCACTGAAGCTTTCTTT.

CDR3 nucleotides: TGTGCCAGCAGCTTGGGACAGGGAACCACCGGGGAGCTGTTTTTT. Translated: CASSLGQGTTGELFF. The chain combines TRBV7-3 with TRBJ2-2; the match to TRBD1 covers 9 bases. The CDR3 runs to 15 residues. Germline V lookup: CDR1 SGHTA, CDR2 FQGTGA. Trimming cost V 3 bases and J 4 bases; bases outside gene matches: 3.

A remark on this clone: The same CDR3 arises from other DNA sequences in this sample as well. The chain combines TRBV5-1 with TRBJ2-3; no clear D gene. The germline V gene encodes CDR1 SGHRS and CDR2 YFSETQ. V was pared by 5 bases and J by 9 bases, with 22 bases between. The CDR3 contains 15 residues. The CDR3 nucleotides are TGCGCCAGCAGTCGAGCTTCATCCGACGTGGGCACGCAGTATTTT. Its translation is CASSRASSDVGTQYF.

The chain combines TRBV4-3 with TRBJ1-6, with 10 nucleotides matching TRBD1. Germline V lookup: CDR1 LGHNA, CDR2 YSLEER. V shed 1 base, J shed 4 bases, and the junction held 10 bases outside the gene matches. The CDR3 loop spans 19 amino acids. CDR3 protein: CASSQGPGTGEGYNSPLHF. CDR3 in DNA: TGCGCCAGCAGCCAAGGGCCTGGGACAGGGGAGGGATATAATTCACCCCTCCACTTT.

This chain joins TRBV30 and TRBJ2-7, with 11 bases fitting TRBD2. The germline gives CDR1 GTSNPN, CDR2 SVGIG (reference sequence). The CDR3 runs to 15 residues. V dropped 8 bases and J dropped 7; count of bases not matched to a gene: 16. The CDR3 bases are TGTGCCGGGGAACCGGGACTAGCGGCCGGTAAGGAGCAGTACTTC. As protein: CAGEPGLAAGKEQYF. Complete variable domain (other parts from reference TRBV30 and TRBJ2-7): SQTIHQWPATLVQPVGSPLSLECTVEGTSNPNLYWYRQAAGRGLQLLFYSVGIGQISSEVPQNLSASRPQDRQFILSSKKLLLSDSGFYLCAGEPGLAAGKEQYFGPGTRLTVT.

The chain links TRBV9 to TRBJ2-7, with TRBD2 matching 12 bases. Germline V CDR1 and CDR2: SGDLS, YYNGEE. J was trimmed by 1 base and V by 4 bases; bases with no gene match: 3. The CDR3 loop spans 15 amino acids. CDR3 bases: TGTGCCAGCAGCCCAGGACTAGCGGGATCCTACGAGCAGTACTTC. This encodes CASSPGLAGSYEQYF. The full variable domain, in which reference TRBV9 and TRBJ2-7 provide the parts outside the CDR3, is DSGVTQTPKHLITATGQRVTLRCSPRSGDLSVYWYQQSLDQGLQFLIQYYNGEERAKGNILERFSAQQFPDLHSELNLSSLELGDSALYFCASSPGLAGSYEQYFGPGTRLTVT.

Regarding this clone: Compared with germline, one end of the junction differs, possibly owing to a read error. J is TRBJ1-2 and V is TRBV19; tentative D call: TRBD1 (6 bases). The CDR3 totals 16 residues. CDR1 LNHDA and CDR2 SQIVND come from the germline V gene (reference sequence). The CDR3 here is CASSVDWQGSNYGYTF. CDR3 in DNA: TGTGCCAGTAGTGTAGATTGGCAGGGGAGCAACTATGGCTACACCTTC.

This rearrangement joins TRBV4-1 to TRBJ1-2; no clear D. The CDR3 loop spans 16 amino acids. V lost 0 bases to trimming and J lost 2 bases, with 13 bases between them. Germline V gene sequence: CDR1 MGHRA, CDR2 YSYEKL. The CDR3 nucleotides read TGCGCCAGCAGCCAAGACAACAGATACTTAAACTATGGCTACACCTTC. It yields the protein CASSQDNRYLNYGYTF.

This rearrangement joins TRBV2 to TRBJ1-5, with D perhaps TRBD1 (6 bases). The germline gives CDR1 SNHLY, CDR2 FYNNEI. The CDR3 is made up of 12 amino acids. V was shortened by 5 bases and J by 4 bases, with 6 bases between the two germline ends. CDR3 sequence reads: CASSTGNQPQHF. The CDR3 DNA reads TGTGCCAGCAGTACAGGGAATCAGCCCCAGCATTTT.

CDR3 residues: CASSPTYGTGLNGYTF. The CDR3 DNA is TGTGCCAGCTCACCGACCTATGGTACAGGCCTGAATGGCTACACCTTC. This chain joins TRBV18 and TRBJ1-2; D might be TRBD1 (5 bases). V lost 3 bases and J 6 bases, leaving 20 bases between the germline ends. This CDR3 region has 16 residues. Per germline, CDR1 KGHSH and CDR2 LQKENI.

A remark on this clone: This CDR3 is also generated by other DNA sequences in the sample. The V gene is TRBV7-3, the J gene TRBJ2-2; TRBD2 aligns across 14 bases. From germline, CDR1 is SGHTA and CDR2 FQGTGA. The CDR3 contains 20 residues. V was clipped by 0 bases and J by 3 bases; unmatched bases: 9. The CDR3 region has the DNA TGTGCCAGCAGCTTAACTGGGGGACTAGCGGGGGCAATAGACACCGGGGAGCTGTTTTTT. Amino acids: CASSLTGGLAGAIDTGELFF.

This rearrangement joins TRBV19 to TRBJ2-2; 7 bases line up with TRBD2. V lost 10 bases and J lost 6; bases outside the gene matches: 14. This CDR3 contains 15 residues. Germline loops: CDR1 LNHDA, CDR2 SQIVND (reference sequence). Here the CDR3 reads CATLGGGVRAGELFF. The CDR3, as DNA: TGTGCCACCCTTGGTGGGGGGGTAAGGGCCGGGGAGCTGTTTTTT.

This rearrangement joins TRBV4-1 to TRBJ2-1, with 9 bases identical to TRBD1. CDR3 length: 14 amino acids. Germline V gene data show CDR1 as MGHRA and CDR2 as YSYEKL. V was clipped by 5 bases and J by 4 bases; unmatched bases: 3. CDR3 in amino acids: CASSIGQGYNEQFF. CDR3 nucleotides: TGCGCCAGCAGCATCGGACAGGGGTACAATGAGCAGTTCTTC.

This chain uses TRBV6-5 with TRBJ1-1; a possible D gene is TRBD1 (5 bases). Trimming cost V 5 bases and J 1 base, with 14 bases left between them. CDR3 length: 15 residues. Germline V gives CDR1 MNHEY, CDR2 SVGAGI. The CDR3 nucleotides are TGTGCCAGCAGTCCCGTCGGGGGGAAGAACACTGAAGCTTTCTTT. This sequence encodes CASSPVGGKNTEAFF.

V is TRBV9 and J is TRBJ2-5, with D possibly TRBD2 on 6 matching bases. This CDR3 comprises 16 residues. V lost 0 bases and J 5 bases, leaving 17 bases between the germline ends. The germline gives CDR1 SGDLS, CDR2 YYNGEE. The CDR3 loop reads CASSVGVWTTQETQYF. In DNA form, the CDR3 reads TGTGCCAGCAGCGTAGGGGTTTGGACTACTCAGGAGACCCAGTACTTC.